This T cell receptor beta chain is from a study of cytomegalovirus exposure and HLA in healthy donors (dated by TCRdb to the late 2010s). Background on the whole study: An earlier analysis of more than 550 of the donors reported over 250 Gb of sequence data and 90 million to 120 million unique TCR beta sequences obtained from about 179 million T cells. Besides the first cohort of approximately 670 subjects, a separate validation cohort made up of over 95 different subjects was used. The study aimed to test whether cataloging public T cell receptors could reveal signatures of past pathogen exposure. Donor age, sex, ethnicity and CMV serostatus were compiled alongside the repertoire data. Rather than drawing on any new phenotypic data, the later analysis identified candidate immune exposures from TCR beta sequences and the way those sequences occurred across donors. An early release covering 500 to 750 HLA-typed donors comprised about 300 gigabases of sequencing data and 85 million to 100 million unique TCR sequences. The genetic ancestry cluster associated with self-reported Caucasian donors included around four fifths of the roughly 400 genotyped donors. Across around 400 genotyped donors of the cohort, an average of about 250,000 unique TCR beta nucleotide sequences per donor were sequenced, and 15% to 20% of those sequences were non-productive. In a later analysis, previously published TCR beta repertoires from about 640 donors were re-analyzed and high-resolution HLA genotyping was added so that TCR occurrence patterns could be studied. An earlier analysis of 587 of the donors used high-throughput TCR beta sequencing to judge whether each TCR beta V gene segment behaved as functional or pseudogenic. All discovery cohort repertoires had been generated using a single sequencing platform. Typing coverage differed by locus: A, B, C, DRB1 and DQB1 were typed in roughly 629-640 donors, DQA1 in 522, DPA1 in some 570, and DPB1 in approximately 450. Genome-wide SNP genotypes for about 65% of the roughly 700 donors were used in a later genetic analysis, which treated that subset as a discovery cohort. The study used immunosequencing to profile the T cell repertoires of 666 subjects and linked those repertoires to cytomegalovirus serostatus. Four to six DR-DQ haplotypes were handled as single units for association and clustering, since linkage in the cohort was strong. To predict cytomegalovirus infection status, the study brought together high-throughput TCR immunosequencing, statistical association of individual TCRs with disease status, and machine learning. Both class I and class II loci were covered by HLA typing, at four-digit resolution.

The cohort consisted of 600 to 700 healthy bone marrow donors. At the time of sampling, all cohort members were nominally healthy, though unrecorded immune exposures were likely present. The donor was CMV seronegative and belonged to the group of around 400 seronegative cohort members. Each donor provided a peripheral blood sample, and peripheral blood mononuclear cells were used for TCR beta sequencing. Genomic DNA was extracted from the blood cell samples with the Qiagen DNeasy Blood Extraction Kit. Library method: the immunoSEQ multiplex PCR assay. For the multiplex PCR, a mixture combining 60 forward primers for TCR Vbeta segments and 13 reverse primers for TCR Jbeta segments was used. Amplification of the CDR3 region of rearranged TCR beta genes was performed with a multiplex PCR assay on genomic DNA. On the Illumina HiSeq System, the amplified TCR beta libraries were sequenced as 87-base-pair reads. In the original analysis: A later analysis counted 65 million to 90 million unique TCR beta chains across the 600 to 850 repertoires, and roughly 11 million of these chains were shared by at least two donors. To remove PCR and sequencing errors, raw reads were error-corrected and collapsed into unique sequences using a nearest-neighbor algorithm that merged closely related sequences. Alignment of CDR3 sequences to IMGT reference sequences was used to assign V, D and J gene segments. For a sequence to be retained, at least a six-nucleotide match to both a V gene segment and a J gene segment was required. Rearrangements were classified as productive when the CDR3 lacked stop codons and remained in frame with V and J, and all other rearrangements were classified as non-productive. CDR3 was defined by IMGT convention, running from the second conserved V-encoded cysteine to the conserved J-encoded phenylalanine. The earlier analysis of about 640 of the donors excluded any sequence lacking an unambiguous match to a single V gene segment. An earlier analysis of about 600 of the donors called V segments functional above 56.7% productive rearrangements and segregating when the between-donor standard deviation exceeded 5%. A statistical classification framework was built for diagnosing cytomegalovirus status from the catalog of TCR beta chain sequences. In a later analysis, TCR nucleotide sequences were compared against IMGT/GENE-DB human TR gene sequences so that V and J genes could be assigned. A later analysis assigned CDR3 sequences and most-parsimonious VDJ recombination scenarios with the TCRdist pipeline. A later analysis defined each TCR beta chain by its CDR3 amino acid sequence plus V-gene family, and excluded reads lacking a unique V-gene family. As a way to deal with suspected cross-contamination and a sequencing artifact, a later analysis dropped approximately 570 nucleotide sequences that were highly shared and had low generation probability. In a later analysis, a clonal expansion index was calculated for each public chain from normalized within-repertoire ranks of inferred template counts. Generation probabilities in a later analysis came from a VDJ recombination model fitted to out-of-frame rearrangements, and those results were checked against IGoR. In a later analysis, TCR-TCR, TCR-HLA and TCR-CMV co-occurrence was scored with hypergeometric tests, and a repertoire-size bias correction was applied to TCR pairs. False discovery rates were estimated in a later analysis by permuting HLA or CMV assignments 20 times. A later analysis grouped co-occurring TCRs with DBSCAN, adding TCRdist sequence similarity when clustering within HLA-allele-positive subsets. Co-occurrence clustering excluded repertoires with fewer than 30,000 or more than 120,000 public chains, plus five with anomalous nucleotide sharing. TCRdb retrieved this table from immuneACCESS and kept in-frame rearrangements only. Not all clones are present; in checked studies, unresolved V genes account for under half, and no reason is known for the remainder. The V and J calls and the clone size are those of that table, but D and trimming were determined from the DNA. The sample table records 100,000 to 150,000 clones; 60% to 80% of these occur just once. The top ten constitute 7.3% of the sample.

Paper-wide results and their limitations: Strong co-occurrence of HLA alleles, especially DR and DQ, made assigning TCR associations to individual alleles difficult. An association between a missense DCLRE1C variant and V-gene and J-gene trimming of TCR beta chains was found in a later genetic analysis and replicated in an independent cohort. Some IMGT-functional V segments, including TRBV6-2 and TRBV6-3, could not be distinguished by the 87-base-pair reads and were therefore excluded. Because counts were too low, about 15 rarely observed V segments, including chromosome 9 orphons, were left out of the earlier analysis of 587 of the donors. In an earlier analysis of some 500 of the donors, most TCR beta V segments appeared in productive rearrangements about 87% or about 30% of the time, broadly matching IMGT annotations. A later analysis associated approximately 17,000 TCR beta sequences with specific HLA alleles at a false discovery rate of 0.05. The study gave a list of more than 150 TCR beta chains associated with cytomegalovirus. Most CMV-associated TCR beta chains appeared to be HLA-restricted in a later analysis, and the HLA associations seemed to be driven largely by CMV exposure. In a later analysis, the rate of TCR association differed among HLA loci, with DRB1 alleles having the most associated TCRs and HLA-C alleles having the fewest. According to the authors, the approach could potentially be generalized to other disease states and immunological phenotypes. According to a later genetic analysis, donors in an Asian-associated ancestry cluster had fewer N-insertions in productive TCRs than the roughly 700-donor mean. The classifier was reported to diagnose cytomegalovirus status with high specificity and sensitivity in both the original and validation cohorts. A cluster of highly shared sequence variants was judged likely to represent a technical artifact of the sequencing pipeline. A further reported finding was that TCR beta sequences accurately predicted the HLA-A and HLA-B alleles for most subjects in the first cohort. Linkage disequilibrium might explain the correlated functional status among segregating V segments, but an unknown experimental factor could not be ruled out. The cohort was sequenced for TCR beta chains only, and without alpha or paired-chain data the features that could be detected were limited. Because HLA typing was unavailable for some donors at each locus, only the typed subset was used in association tests. A few of the identified cytomegalovirus-associated TCR beta chains were confirmed in vitro to be specific for cytomegalovirus antigens. In a later analysis, several top co-occurrence clusters were reported to appear linked to parvovirus B19, influenza, CMV and Epstein-Barr virus. While some public TCRs were present in many individuals, most TCR sequences turned up only very rarely across donors. Immune exposure information for the cohort was limited to CMV serostatus. A later analysis found that HLA-associated TCR beta chains were more clonally expanded and had lower generation probabilities than equally common non-associated chains. Sequencing depth was assumed to be roughly uniform across donors in the presence/absence analyses, though that assumption may not hold.

Counted from cysteine to phenylalanine, this CDR3 has 13 amino acids. Left in the record is the CDR3 DNA by itself, 39 bases read in frame from the first base. For CDR1 and CDR2, the germline V gene lists MDHEN and SYDVKM. Comments on this clone: The antigen it binds to is not known. A junction end diverges from the germline sequence, so it may reflect a read error.

Sequenced input: PBMCs. This receptor chain uses TRBV28 and TRBJ1-5, with no confidently assigned D gene. The source is a male donor in good health and CMV-seronegative. The nucleotide sequence reads as follows: TGTGCCAGCAGCCGGAGTAGCAATCAGCCCCCGCATTTT. Translated, it gives CASSRSSNQPPHF. Beyond the CDR3, the reference TRBV28 and TRBJ1-5 genes provide the residues; the full variable domain reads: DVKVTQSSRYLVKRTGEKVFLECVQDMDHENMFWYRQDPGLGLRLIYFSYDVKMKEKGDIPEGYSVSREKKERFSLILESASTNQTSMYLCASSRSSNQPPHFGDGTRLSIL.